The 9 T cell receptor beta chains given below trace back to one sample, sequenced in a study of blood T cell repertoires in COVID-19. The repertoire was sequenced with immunoSEQ multiplex PCR; TCRdb's copy has only in-frame clones and lacks some. This sample has 250,000 to 300,000 clones, with over 75% found just once. Sequences were obtained from peripheral blood. The receptors come from a woman in her seventies with acute or convalescent COVID-19.

The J gene is TRBJ2-4, the V gene TRBV5-1; tentatively, D is TRBD1 (6 bases). Trimming cost V 1 base and J 8 bases, with 10 bases left between them. The CDR3 is 13 residues long. Germline V CDR1 and CDR2: SGHRS, YFSETQ. CDR3 DNA: TGCGCCAGCAGCTTGATCCCAGGGGACATTCAGTACTTC. Translating gives CASSLIPGDIQYF. The whole variable domain, filled in from reference TRBV5-1 and TRBJ2-4, reads KAGVTQTPRYLIKTRGQQVTLSCSPISGHRSVSWYQQTPGQGLQFLFEYFSETQRNKGNFPGRFSGRQFSNSRSEMNVSTLELGDSALYLCASSLIPGDIQYFGAGTRLSVL.

The chain is built from TRBV4-1 and TRBJ2-1, with TRBD2 matching over 8 bases. J was trimmed by 4 bases and V by 4 bases; bases with no gene match: 12. The CDR3 runs to 17 residues. Germline V gene sequence: CDR1 MGHRA, CDR2 YSYEKL. CDR3 loop: CASSRSQRGGGYNEQFF. The DNA of the CDR3 is TGCGCCAGCAGCCGTTCGCAACGGGGGGGCGGGTACAATGAGCAGTTCTTC.

Note on this clone: The same CDR3 arises from other DNA sequences in this sample as well. The gene calls are TRBV5-1 and TRBJ1-2, with D perhaps TRBD1 (6 bases). This CDR3 spans 13 amino acids. CDR1 and CDR2 from the germline V gene are SGHRS and YFSETQ. The germline V and J ends were trimmed by 0 bases and 3 bases, with 6 bases remaining between them. The CDR3 is CASSLAGDYGYTF. Written as DNA, the CDR3 is TGCGCCAGCAGCTTGGCAGGGGACTATGGCTACACCTTC.

The V gene is TRBV2, the J gene TRBJ1-4, with a tentative D call TRBD1 (6 bases). CDR1 is SNHLY and CDR2 is FYNNEI in the germline V gene. V gave up 7 bases and J gave up 5 bases, with 14 bases separating them. This CDR3 has 14 residues. CDR3 loop: CASIKDRRNEKLFF. Here the CDR3 DNA reads TGTGCCAGCATTAAAGACAGGAGAAATGAAAAACTGTTTTTT.

This clone has a handful of counts. This chain joins TRBV6-5 and TRBJ2-2, with 13 nucleotides matching TRBD2. V gave up 6 bases and J gave up 6 bases; unmatched junction bases: 4. Per the germline V gene, CDR1 is MNHEY and CDR2 is SVGAGI. The CDR3 has 15 residues. CDR3 coding DNA: TGTGCCAGCAGCGACGGACTAGCGGGGGCCGGGGAGCTGTTTTTT. Amino acid sequence: CASSDGLAGAGELFF.

J is TRBJ2-7 and V is TRBV5-1, with 11 bases that match TRBD2. Losses at the gene ends were 3 bases for V and 6 bases for J; bases not matched to a gene: 8. This CDR3 contains 15 residues. Looked up from germline, CDR1 is SGHRS and CDR2 is YFSETQ. The CDR3 bases are TGCGCCAGCAGCTCGTTAGCGGGGGGGCCGGGCGAGCAGTACTTC. It yields the protein CASSSLAGGPGEQYF. Looking up the rest from reference TRBV5-1 and TRBJ2-7 gives the full variable domain: KAGVTQTPRYLIKTRGQQVTLSCSPISGHRSVSWYQQTPGQGLQFLFEYFSETQRNKGNFPGRFSGRQFSNSRSEMNVSTLELGDSALYLCASSSLAGGPGEQYFGPGTRLTVT.

This clone was seen once. This chain uses TRBV3-1 (or the pseudogene TRBV3-2) with TRBJ2-5; 11 bases agree with TRBD2. The CDR3 is 16 residues long. Unmatched junction bases numbered 9, after V lost 4 bases and J lost 5 bases. Germline V gene sequence: CDR1 LGHDT, CDR2 YNNKEL (reference sequence). The DNA for the CDR3 is TGTGCCAGCAGCCCCTCGCTAGCGGGGGGTCAGGAGACCCAGTACTTC. Translated, it gives CASSPSLAGGQETQYF.

This clone showed up just once. This chain links TRBV4-1 with TRBJ2-5, with 10 bases matching TRBD1. From germline, CDR1 is MGHRA and CDR2 YSYEKL. V dropped 8 bases and J dropped 3; count of bases not matched to a gene: 0. This CDR3 comprises 12 residues. DNA of the CDR3: TGCGCCAGCGGACAGGGGGAAGAGACCCAGTACTTC. Its protein product is CASGQGEETQYF.

The chain joins TRBV19 to TRBJ2-7; D is possibly TRBD2 (6 bases). V lost 10 bases and J lost 0, with 19 bases in between. CDR3 length: 15 amino acids. CDR1 and CDR2 (germline): LNHDA, SQIVND (reference sequence). CDR3 region: CATVYRRGDSYEQYF. The CDR3 nucleotides are TGTGCCACCGTCTACCGGCGGGGCGACTCCTACGAGCAGTACTTC.